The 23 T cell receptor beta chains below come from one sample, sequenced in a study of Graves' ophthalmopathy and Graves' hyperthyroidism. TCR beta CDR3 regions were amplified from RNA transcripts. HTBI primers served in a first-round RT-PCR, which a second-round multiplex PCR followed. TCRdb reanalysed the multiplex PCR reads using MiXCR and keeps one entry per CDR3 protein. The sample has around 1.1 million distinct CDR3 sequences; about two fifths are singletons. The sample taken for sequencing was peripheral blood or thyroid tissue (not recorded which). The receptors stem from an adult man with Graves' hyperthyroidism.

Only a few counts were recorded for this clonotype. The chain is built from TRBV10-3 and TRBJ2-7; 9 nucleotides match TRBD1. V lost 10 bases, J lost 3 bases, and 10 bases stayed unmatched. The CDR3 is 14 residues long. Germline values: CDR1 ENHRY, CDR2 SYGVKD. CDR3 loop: CASRGQGRVYEQYF. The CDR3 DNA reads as TGTGCCAGCAGGGGACAGGGAAGGGTCTACGAGCAGTACTTC.

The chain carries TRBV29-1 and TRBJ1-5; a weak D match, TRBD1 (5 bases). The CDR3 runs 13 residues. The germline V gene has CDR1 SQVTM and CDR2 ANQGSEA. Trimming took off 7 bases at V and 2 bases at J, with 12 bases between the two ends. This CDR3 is CSAGPGGNQPQHF. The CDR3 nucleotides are TGCAGCGCAGGGCCCGGGGGCAATCAGCCCCAGCATTTT.

The CDR3 coding sequence is TGTGCCAGCAGTGCTAGCGGGAACTCCTACGAGCAGTACTTC. Protein sequence: CASSASGNSYEQYF. The chain uses TRBV7-1 and TRBJ2-7; TRBD2 aligns across 9 bases. TRBV7-1 carries the ORF label, with uncertain function. The J segment lost 0 bases and the V segment lost 6 bases, leaving 3 bases of the junction unmatched. The CDR3 runs to 14 residues.

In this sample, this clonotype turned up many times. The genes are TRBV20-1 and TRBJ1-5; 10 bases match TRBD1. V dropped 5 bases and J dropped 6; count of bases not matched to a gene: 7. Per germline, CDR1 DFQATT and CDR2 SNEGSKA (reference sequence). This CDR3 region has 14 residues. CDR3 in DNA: TGCAGTGCTCTCGGACAGGGGGGCCCTCAGCCCCAGCATTTT. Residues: CSALGQGGPQPQHF.

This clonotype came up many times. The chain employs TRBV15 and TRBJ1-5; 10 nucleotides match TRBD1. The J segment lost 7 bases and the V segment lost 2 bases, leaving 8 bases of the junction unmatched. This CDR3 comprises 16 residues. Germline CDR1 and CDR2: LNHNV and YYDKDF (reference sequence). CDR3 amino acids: CATSRKGTGDGQPQHF. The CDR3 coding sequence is TGTGCCACCAGCAGAAAAGGGACAGGGGATGGGCAGCCCCAGCATTTT.

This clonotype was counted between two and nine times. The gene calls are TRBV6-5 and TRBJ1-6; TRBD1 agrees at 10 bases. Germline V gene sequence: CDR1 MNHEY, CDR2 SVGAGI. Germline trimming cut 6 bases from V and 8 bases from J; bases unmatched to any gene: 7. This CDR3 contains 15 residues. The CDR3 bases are TGTGCCAGCAGGAGTGGGGGGACAGGGGATTCACCCCTCCACTTT. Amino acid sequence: CASRSGGTGDSPLHF.

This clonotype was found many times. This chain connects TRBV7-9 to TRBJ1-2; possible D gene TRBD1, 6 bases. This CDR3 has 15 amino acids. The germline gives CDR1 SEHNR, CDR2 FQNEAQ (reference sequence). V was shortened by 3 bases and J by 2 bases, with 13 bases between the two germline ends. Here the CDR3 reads CASSLYREGNYGYTF. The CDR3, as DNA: TGTGCCAGCAGCTTGTACAGGGAAGGGAACTATGGCTACACCTTC. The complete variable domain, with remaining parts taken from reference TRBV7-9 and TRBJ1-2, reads DTGVSQNPRHKITKRGQNVTFRCDPISEHNRLYWYRQTLGQGPEFLTYFQNEAQLEKSRLLSDRFSAERPKGSFSTLEIQRTEQGDSAMYLCASSLYREGNYGYTFGSGTRLTVV.

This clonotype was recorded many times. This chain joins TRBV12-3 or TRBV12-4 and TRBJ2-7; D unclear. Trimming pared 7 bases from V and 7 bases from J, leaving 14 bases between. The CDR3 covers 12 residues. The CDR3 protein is CASTTGSWEQYF. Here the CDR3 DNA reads TGTGCCAGCACCACCGGATCCTGGGAGCAGTACTTC.

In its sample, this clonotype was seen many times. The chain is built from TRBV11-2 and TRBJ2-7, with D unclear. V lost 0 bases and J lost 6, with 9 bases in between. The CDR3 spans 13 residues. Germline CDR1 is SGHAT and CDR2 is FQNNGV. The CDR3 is CASSLDHSSEQYF. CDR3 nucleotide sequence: TGTGCCAGCAGCTTAGATCATAGCTCCGAGCAGTACTTC.

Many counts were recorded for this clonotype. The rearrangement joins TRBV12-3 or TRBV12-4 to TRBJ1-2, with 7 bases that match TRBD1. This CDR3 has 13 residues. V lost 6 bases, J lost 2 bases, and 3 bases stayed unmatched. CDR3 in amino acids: CASRMGQNYGYTF. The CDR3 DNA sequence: TGTGCCAGCAGGATGGGACAGAACTATGGCTACACCTTC.

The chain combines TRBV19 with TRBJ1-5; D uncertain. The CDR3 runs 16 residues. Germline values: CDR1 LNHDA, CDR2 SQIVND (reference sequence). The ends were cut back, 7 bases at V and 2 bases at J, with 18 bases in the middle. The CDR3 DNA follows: TGTGCCAGTACTCTGGGAAGGGAAAGCGGCAATCAGCCCCAGCATTTT. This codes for CASTLGRESGNQPQHF.

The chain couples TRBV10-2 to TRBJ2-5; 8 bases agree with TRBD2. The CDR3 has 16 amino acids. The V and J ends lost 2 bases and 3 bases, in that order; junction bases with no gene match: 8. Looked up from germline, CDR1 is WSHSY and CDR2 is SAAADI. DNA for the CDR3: TGCGCCAGCAGTGAGCCGGACGGGAGGGTGAAAGAGACCCAGTACTTC. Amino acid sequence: CASSEPDGRVKETQYF.

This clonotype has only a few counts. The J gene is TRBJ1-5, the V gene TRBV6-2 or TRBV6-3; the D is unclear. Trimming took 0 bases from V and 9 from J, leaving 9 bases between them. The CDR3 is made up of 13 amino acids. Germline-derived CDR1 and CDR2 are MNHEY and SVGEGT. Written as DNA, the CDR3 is TGTGCCAGCAGTTACTCGACGATCTCGCCCCAGCATTTT. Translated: CASSYSTISPQHF.

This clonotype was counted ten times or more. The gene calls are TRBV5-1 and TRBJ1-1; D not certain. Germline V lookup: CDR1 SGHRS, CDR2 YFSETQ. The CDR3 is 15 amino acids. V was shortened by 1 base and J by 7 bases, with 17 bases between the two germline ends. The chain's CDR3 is CASSLKEGGRFEAFF. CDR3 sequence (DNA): TGCGCCAGCAGCTTGAAAGAGGGAGGCCGGTTTGAAGCTTTCTTT.

The CDR3 nucleotides are TGTGCCAGCAGTTCTAAGTTTGGAAAACTGTTTTTT. Its protein product is CASSSKFGKLFF. The rearrangement joins TRBV27 to TRBJ1-4, with D hard to call. Germline V gene data show CDR1 as MNHEY and CDR2 as SMNVEV (reference sequence). V was clipped by 4 bases and J by 10 bases, with 10 bases between them. The CDR3 is 12 amino acids.

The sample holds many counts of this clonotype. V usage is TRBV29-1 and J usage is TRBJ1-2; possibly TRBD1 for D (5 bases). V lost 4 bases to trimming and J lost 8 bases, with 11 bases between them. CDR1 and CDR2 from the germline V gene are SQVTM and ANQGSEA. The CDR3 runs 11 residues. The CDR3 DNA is TGCAGCGTTGGGGCAGGGTGGGGCTACACCTTC. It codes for CSVGAGWGYTF.

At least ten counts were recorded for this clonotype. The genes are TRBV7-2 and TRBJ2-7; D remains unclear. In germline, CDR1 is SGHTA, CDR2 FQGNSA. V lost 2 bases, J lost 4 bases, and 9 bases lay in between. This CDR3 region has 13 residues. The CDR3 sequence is CASSLPSTYEQYF. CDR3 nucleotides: TGTGCCAGCAGCTTACCATCAACTTACGAGCAGTACTTC.

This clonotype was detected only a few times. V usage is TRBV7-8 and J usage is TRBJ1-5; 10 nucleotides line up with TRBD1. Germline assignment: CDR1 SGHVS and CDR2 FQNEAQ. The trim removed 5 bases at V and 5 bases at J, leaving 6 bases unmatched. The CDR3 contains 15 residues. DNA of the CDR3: TGTGCCAGCAGCCCAAGACAGGGGGCTTATCAGCCCCAGCATTTT. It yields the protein CASSPRQGAYQPQHF.

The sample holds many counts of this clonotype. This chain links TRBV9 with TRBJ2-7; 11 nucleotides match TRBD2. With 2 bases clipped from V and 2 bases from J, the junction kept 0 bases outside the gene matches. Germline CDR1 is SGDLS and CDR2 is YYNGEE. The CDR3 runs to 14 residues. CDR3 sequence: CASSVGLAAYEQYF. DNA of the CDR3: TGTGCCAGCAGCGTGGGACTAGCGGCCTACGAGCAGTACTTC. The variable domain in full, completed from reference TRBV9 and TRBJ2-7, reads DSGVTQTPKHLITATGQRVTLRCSPRSGDLSVYWYQQSLDQGLQFLIQYYNGEERAKGNILERFSAQQFPDLHSELNLSSLELGDSALYFCASSVGLAAYEQYFGPGTRLTVT.

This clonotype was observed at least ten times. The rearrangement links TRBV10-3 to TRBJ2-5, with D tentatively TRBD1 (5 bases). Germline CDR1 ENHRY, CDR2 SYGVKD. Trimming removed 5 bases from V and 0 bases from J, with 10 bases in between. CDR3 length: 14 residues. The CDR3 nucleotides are TGTGCCATCAGTATGACAGAGAACCAAGAGACCCAGTACTTC. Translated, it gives CAISMTENQETQYF.

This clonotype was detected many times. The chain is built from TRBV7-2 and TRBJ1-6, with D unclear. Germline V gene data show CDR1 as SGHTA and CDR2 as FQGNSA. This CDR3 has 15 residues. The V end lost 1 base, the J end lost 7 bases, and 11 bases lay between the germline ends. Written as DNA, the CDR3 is TGTGCCAGCAGCTTAGGGACCCACGGGAATTCACCCCTCCACTTT. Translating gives CASSLGTHGNSPLHF.

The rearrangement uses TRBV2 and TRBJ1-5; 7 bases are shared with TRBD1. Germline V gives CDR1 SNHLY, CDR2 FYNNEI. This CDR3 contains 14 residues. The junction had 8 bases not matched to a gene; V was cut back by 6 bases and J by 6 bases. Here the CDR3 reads CASSQTTGSQPQHF. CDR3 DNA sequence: TGTGCCAGCAGCCAGACGACAGGGAGTCAGCCCCAGCATTTT.

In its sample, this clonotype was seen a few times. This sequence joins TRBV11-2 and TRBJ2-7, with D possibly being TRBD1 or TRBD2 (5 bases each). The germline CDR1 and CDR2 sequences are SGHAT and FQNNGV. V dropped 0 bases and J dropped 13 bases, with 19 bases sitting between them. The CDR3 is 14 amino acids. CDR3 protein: CASSLDTLSPGQYF. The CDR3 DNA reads TGTGCCAGCAGCTTAGATACTCTTTCCCCGGGGCAATACTTC.